Below, 30 T cell receptor beta chains from the same sample are listed, as sequenced in a study of T-cell memory formation after mild COVID-19. TCRdb re-called the 5' RACE reads through MiXCR, storing one row per CDR3 protein. The sample lists roughly 580,000 distinct CDR3 sequences, more than 15% occurring once. Sequencing was performed on PBMCs or a T cell subset sorted from them (not recorded which). The receptors were gathered from an adult woman who had mild COVID-19 (a few samples of this study predate the infection). Cell type and time point are not known.

This clonotype was detected only a few times. The gene calls are TRBV20-1 and TRBJ1-1; D ambiguous. Per the germline V gene, CDR1 is DFQATT and CDR2 is SNEGSKA (reference sequence). With 0 bases removed from V and 11 bases from J, the gap between germline ends came to 10 bases. This CDR3 has 11 residues. The CDR3 DNA is TGCAGTGCTAGAGATGCCCTTGGGGCTTTCTTT. This sequence encodes CSARDALGAFF.

This clonotype was recorded a few times. The chain recombines TRBV7-9 with TRBJ2-5; 9 positions agree with TRBD2. The V gene's germline CDR1 is SEHNR and CDR2 FQNEAQ (reference sequence). CDR3 length equals 12 residues. V lost 9 bases and J lost 5; bases outside the gene matches: 4. CDR3 protein: CASQRGVETQYF. The CDR3 nucleotides read TGTGCCAGTCAGCGGGGGGTGGAGACCCAGTACTTC.

The chain recombines TRBV24-1 with TRBJ2-3; 7 nucleotides match TRBD2. This CDR3 region has 15 residues. Germline V gene lookup returns CDR1 KGHDR and CDR2 SFDVKD. V was pared by 3 bases and J by 6 bases, with 8 bases of the junction left unmatched. The CDR3 DNA reads as TGTGCCACCAGTGATCCAACTAGCGTAACGGATACGCAGTATTTT. It translates to CATSDPTSVTDTQYF.

This clonotype was detected a few times. The CDR3 DNA reads as TGTGCCAGCAGCTACGGGACAGCAAACTATGGCTACACCTTC. Its protein is CASSYGTANYGYTF. V usage is TRBV7-9 and J usage is TRBJ1-2, with 7 nucleotides matching TRBD1. There are 14 residues in the CDR3. The germline CDR1 and CDR2 sequences are SEHNR and FQNEAQ (reference sequence). V shed 4 bases, J shed 2 bases, and the junction held 4 bases outside the gene matches.

V usage is TRBV12-3 or TRBV12-4 and J usage is TRBJ1-1; TRBD1 aligns across 12 bases. V lost 6 bases, J lost 1 base, and 3 bases stayed unmatched. There are 15 residues in the CDR3. CDR3 nucleotide sequence: TGTGCCAGCAGCGGGACAGGGGGCCGGAACACTGAAGCTTTCTTT. It encodes CASSGTGGRNTEAFF.

This clonotype was counted between two and nine times. This rearrangement joins TRBV15 to TRBJ2-3; possibly TRBD2 for D (6 bases). There are 15 residues in the CDR3. Trimming removed 5 bases at V and 3 bases at J, with 15 bases between. CDR1 and CDR2 from the germline V gene are LNHNV and YYDKDF (reference sequence). The CDR3 protein is CATSARLVVTDTQYF. CDR3 DNA sequence: TGTGCCACCAGCGCACGACTAGTGGTGACAGATACGCAGTATTTT.

The CDR3: CASRRDRANTEAFF. CDR3 in DNA: TGTGCCAGCAGACGGGACAGAGCGAACACTGAAGCTTTCTTT. The genes are TRBV12-3 or TRBV12-4 and TRBJ1-1, with TRBD1 matching over 7 bases. This CDR3 contains 14 residues. V lost 6 bases and J lost 1; bases outside the gene matches: 5.

This sequence joins TRBV19 and TRBJ1-5, with a possible D match to TRBD1 (5 bases). This CDR3 has 15 amino acids. Trimming removed 0 bases from V and 4 bases from J, with 10 bases in between. CDR1 LNHDA and CDR2 SQIVND come from the germline V gene (reference sequence). The CDR3 nucleotides are TGTGCCAGTAGTATAGAGCGGGGCAGGAATCAGCCCCAGCATTTT. It specifies CASSIERGRNQPQHF.

This clonotype has a count of ten or more. The chain carries TRBV12-3 or TRBV12-4 and TRBJ2-2, with TRBD2 matching over 7 bases. CDR3 length equals 16 residues. The trim removed 5 bases at V and 7 bases at J, leaving 13 bases unmatched. CDR3 region: CASSPPVGRRFGELFF. CDR3 in DNA: TGTGCCAGCAGTCCGCCTGTCGGGAGGCGATTCGGGGAGCTGTTTTTT.

CDR3 residues: CATSSDRDSKRETQYF. CDR3 coding DNA: TGTGCCACCAGCAGTGACCGGGACAGTAAAAGGGAGACCCAGTACTTC. The chain couples TRBV15 to TRBJ2-5, with 7 bases identical to TRBD1. V lost 3 bases and J lost 5; bases outside the gene matches: 12. Germline V gene sequence: CDR1 LNHNV, CDR2 YYDKDF (reference sequence). The CDR3 has 16 amino acids.

This clonotype has more than one count but fewer than ten. The J gene is TRBJ1-5, the V gene TRBV4-3; D unclear. Germline values: CDR1 LGHNA, CDR2 YSLEER. The CDR3 runs to 18 residues. Trimming left V 0 bases short and J 2 bases short, with 17 bases between. CDR3 sequence (DNA): TGCGCCAGCAGCCAAGACGCCCCCCCCGGGTTTGGCAATCAGCCCCAGCATTTT. This translates into CASSQDAPPGFGNQPQHF.

In this sample, this clonotype turned up a few times. The CDR3 region has the DNA TGTGCCAGCAGCTTCGGGACCCTTGGTATGTTCTTC. Translating gives CASSFGTLGMFF. The chain is built from TRBV7-9 and TRBJ2-1; D possibly matches TRBD1 or TRBD2 (5 bases each). CDR3 length: 12 amino acids. The germline V gene has CDR1 SEHNR and CDR2 FQNEAQ (reference sequence). Trimming removed 3 bases from V and 15 bases from J, with 15 bases in between.

This clonotype was seen many times. The chain is built from TRBV29-1 and TRBJ1-2; D call uncertain. Germline V lookup: CDR1 SQVTM, CDR2 ANQGSEA. V was cut by 2 bases and J by 3 bases, with 7 bases left in between. This CDR3 region has 12 residues. The CDR3 DNA is TGCAGCGTTGAACCTGGTGACTATGGCTACACCTTC. This codes for CSVEPGDYGYTF.

The chain uses TRBV5-1 and TRBJ2-3; 14 nucleotides line up with TRBD2. Trimming took 0 bases from V and 3 from J; bases not matched to a gene: 3. The length of the CDR3 is 17 residues. Germline V lookup: CDR1 SGHRS, CDR2 YFSETQ. The CDR3 DNA follows: TGCGCCAGCAGCTTGGGACTAGCGGGGGGGGAAACAGATACGCAGTATTTT. Translation gives CASSLGLAGGETDTQYF.

CDR3 protein: CASGGRAGTLEQYF. For the CDR3, the DNA is TGTGCCAGCGGGGGGAGGGCCGGGACCCTCGAGCAGTACTTC. The chain uses TRBV13 and TRBJ2-7; TRBD2 matches at 7 bases. V was pared by 8 bases and J by 6 bases, with 13 bases of the junction left unmatched. The length of the CDR3 is 14 residues. The germline V gene encodes CDR1 PRHDT and CDR2 FYEKMQ (reference sequence).

This clonotype appeared a few times. The chain has TRBV6-5 and TRBJ1-5; maybe TRBD1 (5 bases). The V gene's germline CDR1 is MNHEY and CDR2 SVGAGI. The CDR3 has 15 residues. The V end lost 6 bases, the J end lost 6 bases, and 18 bases lay between the germline ends. The CDR3 region is CASRRTAGQGQPQHF. Written as DNA, the CDR3 is TGTGCCAGCAGAAGGACGGCAGGGCAGGGTCAGCCCCAGCATTTT.

This chain uses TRBV5-6 with TRBJ2-1; D possibly uses TRBD1 or TRBD2 (5 bases each). V was trimmed by 5 bases and J by 0 bases, leaving 15 bases between them. The CDR3 runs to 16 residues. Germline V gene sequence: CDR1 SGHDT, CDR2 YYEEEE. The CDR3 coding sequence is TGTGCCAGCAGTACCCAGGGAGTAACCTCCTACAATGAGCAGTTCTTC. As protein: CASSTQGVTSYNEQFF.

This clonotype showed up just a few times. The V call is TRBV18, the J call TRBJ2-3, with D unresolved. The V and J ends lost 2 bases and 6 bases respectively, with 6 bases between them. CDR3 length: 12 amino acids. The germline V gene encodes CDR1 KGHSH and CDR2 LQKENI. CDR3 sequence reads: CASSPKGDTQYF. CDR3 bases: TGTGCCAGCTCACCAAAGGGCGATACGCAGTATTTT. Together with reference TRBV18 and TRBJ2-3, the CDR3 gives the full variable domain: NAGVMQNPRHLVRRRGQEARLRCSPMKGHSHVYWYRQLPEEGLKFMVYLQKENIIDESGMPKERFSAEFPKEGPSILRIQQVVRGDSAAYFCASSPKGDTQYFGPGTRLTVL.

This clonotype turned up a few times. The V and J genes are TRBV29-1 and TRBJ2-3; TRBD2 matches 7 bases. The CDR3 contains 13 residues. Germline V gene sequence: CDR1 SQVTM, CDR2 ANQGSEA. Trimming took 7 bases from V and 6 from J; bases not matched to a gene: 10. The DNA for the CDR3 is TGCAGCGAGGACGGACTAGGCGGGGATACGCAGTATTTT. It yields the protein CSEDGLGGDTQYF.

V and J are TRBV28 and TRBJ2-6; D call uncertain. V lost 10 bases and J lost 0, with 10 bases in between. This CDR3 spans 14 amino acids. Germline V CDR1 and CDR2: MDHEN, SYDVKM. The CDR3 protein is CATPESSGANVLTF. The CDR3 DNA reads as TGTGCCACTCCGGAGAGCTCTGGGGCCAACGTCCTGACTTTC.

This clonotype has just one count. V is TRBV3-1 and J is TRBJ2-4; perhaps TRBD2 as D (6 bases). Looked up from germline, CDR1 is LGHDT and CDR2 is YNNKEL (reference sequence). V shed 0 bases and J shed 0 bases, with 6 bases lying between them. This CDR3 has 15 residues. The CDR3 spells CASSQEGGAKNIQYF. DNA for the CDR3: TGTGCCAGCAGCCAAGAGGGGGGAGCCAAAAACATTCAGTACTTC. The whole variable domain, remainder taken from reference TRBV3-1 and TRBJ2-4, is DTAVSQTPKYLVTQMGNDKSIKCEQNLGHDTMYWYKQDSKKFLKIMFSYNNKELIINETVPNRFSPKSPDKAHLNLHINSLELGDSAVYFCASSQEGGAKNIQYFGAGTRLSVL.

This clonotype showed up just a few times. V gene TRBV12-3 or TRBV12-4 combines with J gene TRBJ1-5; D gene unclear. Trimming removed 3 bases at V and 2 bases at J, with 11 bases between. The CDR3 covers 15 residues. The CDR3 DNA sequence: TGTGCCAGCAGTTTCAAGGATTTCGGCAATCAGCCCCAGCATTTT. It is translated as CASSFKDFGNQPQHF.

This clonotype was seen a handful of times. The chain combines TRBV11-2 with TRBJ2-1, with D tentatively TRBD1 (5 bases). The CDR3 runs 18 residues. Germline V gene lookup returns CDR1 SGHAT and CDR2 FQNNGV. The V and J ends lost 1 base and 1 base respectively, with 17 bases between them. The CDR3 loop reads CASSLGSLGHPSYNEQFF. CDR3 nucleotides: TGTGCCAGCAGCTTAGGTTCGTTGGGGCACCCTTCCTACAATGAGCAGTTCTTC.

Relative to its sample, this clonotype is medium-sized. This chain links TRBV7-6 with TRBJ2-2; the D is unclear. CDR1 is SGHVS and CDR2 is FNYEAQ in the germline V gene. The length of the CDR3 is 13 residues. V shed 1 base and J shed 8 bases, with 8 bases lying between them. CDR3 nucleotide sequence: TGTGCCAGCAGCTTAGGTACCAGGGGGGAGCTGTTTTTT. Protein: CASSLGTRGELFF.

This clonotype was picked up a small number of times. This chain connects TRBV24-1 to TRBJ1-1; D remains unclear. The germline V gene has CDR1 KGHDR and CDR2 SFDVKD. V was cut by 7 bases and J by 4 bases, with 12 bases left in between. The CDR3 is 13 residues long. CDR3 nucleotide sequence: TGTGCCACCAGCCAAGGGTCTTTCACTGAAGCTTTCTTT. It is translated as CATSQGSFTEAFF.

This clonotype has just a few counts. V and J are TRBV5-1 and TRBJ2-5; D possibly corresponds to TRBD1 (5 bases). CDR3 length: 14 amino acids. Between the trimmed V and J ends, which lost 4 bases and 2 bases, there was a span of 12 bases. Germline V gene lookup returns CDR1 SGHRS and CDR2 YFSETQ. This CDR3 reads CASSPPTVQETQYF. The CDR3 bases are TGCGCCAGCAGCCCGCCGACAGTTCAAGAGACCCAGTACTTC.

This chain uses TRBV19 with TRBJ2-3, with 7 bases matching TRBD1. The CDR3 is 15 residues long. CDR1 is LNHDA, CDR2 SQIVND, per germline (reference sequence). Trimming removed 3 bases from V and 3 bases from J; junction bases left unmatched: 6. CDR3 DNA: TGTGCCAGTAGTATGGTGACAGGGTTGACAGATACGCAGTATTTT. Its protein is CASSMVTGLTDTQYF.

V usage is TRBV9 and J usage is TRBJ2-1; tentative D call: TRBD1 (7 bases). The V end lost 0 bases, the J end lost 4 bases, and 17 bases lay between the germline ends. This CDR3 contains 17 residues. Germline V gene lookup returns CDR1 SGDLS and CDR2 YYNGEE. In DNA form, the CDR3 reads TGTGCCAGCAGCGTAGTTGGCGGGACAGCCGGGTACAATGAGCAGTTCTTC. This codes for CASSVVGGTAGYNEQFF.

The chain recombines TRBV29-1 with TRBJ2-7; 9 nucleotides agree with TRBD1. The germline V gene encodes CDR1 SQVTM and CDR2 ANQGSEA. V trimming: 6 bases; J trimming: 5 bases; junction bases outside the gene matches: 20. The CDR3 runs to 17 residues. CDR3: CSVLTGAAGQGGHEQYF. For the CDR3, the DNA is TGCAGCGTCTTGACGGGTGCTGCGGGACAGGGTGGCCACGAGCAGTACTTC.

The chain carries TRBV11-2 and TRBJ2-7; TRBD2 matches 7 bases. This CDR3 spans 15 amino acids. With 1 base clipped from V and 3 bases from J, the junction kept 6 bases outside the gene matches. Germline V CDR1 and CDR2: SGHAT, FQNNGV. For the CDR3, the DNA is TGTGCCAGCAGCTTAGTCTCTGGACTAGACTACGAGCAGTACTTC. Protein product: CASSLVSGLDYEQYF.